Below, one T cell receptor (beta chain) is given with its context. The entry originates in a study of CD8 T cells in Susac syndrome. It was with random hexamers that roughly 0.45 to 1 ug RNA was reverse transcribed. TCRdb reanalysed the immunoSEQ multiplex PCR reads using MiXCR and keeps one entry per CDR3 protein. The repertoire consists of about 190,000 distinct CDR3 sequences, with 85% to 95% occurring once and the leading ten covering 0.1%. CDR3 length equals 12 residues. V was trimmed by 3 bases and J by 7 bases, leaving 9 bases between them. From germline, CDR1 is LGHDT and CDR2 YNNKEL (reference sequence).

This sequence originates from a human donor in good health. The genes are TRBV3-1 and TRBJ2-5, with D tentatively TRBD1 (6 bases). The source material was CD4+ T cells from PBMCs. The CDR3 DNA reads TGTGCCAGCAGCCAGACACAGGGGACCCAGTACTTC. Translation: CASSQTQGTQYF.